This entry concerns a single T cell receptor beta chain. The sample is drawn from a study of blood T cell repertoires in COVID-19. Sequencing was performed with immunoSEQ multiplex PCR; in TCRdb, only in-frame clones are kept and a portion is missing. The data hold 200,000 to 300,000 clones, with about 91% observed a single time. Sequences were obtained from PBMCs or T cells enriched from blood (not recorded which). The TCR originated in a woman between 35 and 50 years old with acute COVID-19.

CDR3 in DNA: TGTGCCAGCAGCTTAGCCCAGACAGCATCCACTGAAGCTTTCTTT. Encoded protein: CASSLAQTASTEAFF. V and J are TRBV7-2 and TRBJ1-1; D perhaps matches TRBD1 (5 bases). The CDR3 is 15 residues long. Germline V gives CDR1 SGHTA, CDR2 FQGNSA. The V end lost 0 bases, the J end lost 4 bases, and 12 bases lay between the germline ends.